The 10 T cell receptor beta chains presented below share a single source sample, sequenced in a study of vaccination and CD4 T cells after COVID-19. Sequenced with the Oncomine TCR Beta short-read assay was DNA taken from cultured CD4+ T cells. One entry per CDR3 protein, called by TCRdb with MiXCR from the PCR reads. Among 15,000 to 20,000 distinct CDR3 sequences listed, around 58% were seen once. What these receptors recognize is not known. Treatment given: approximately nine-day PBMC culture with coronavirus spike peptide pools or control peptides (ViraFEST assay). Sequencing input: CD4+ T cells from blood, cultured in vitro. The receptors originated from a human donor who had recovered from COVID-19.

The J gene is TRBJ2-5, the V gene TRBV20-1; the D gene is possibly TRBD2 (6 bases). CDR1 is DFQATT and CDR2 is SNEGSKA in the germline V gene (reference sequence). CDR3 size: 15 residues. V was trimmed by 0 bases and J by 1 base, leaving 12 bases between them. CDR3 nucleotides: TGCAGTGCTAGAGATCGGGAGTGGGCCCAAGAGACCCAGTACTTC. Protein: CSARDREWAQETQYF.

The chain links TRBV27 to TRBJ2-1; 9 positions match TRBD2. With V trimmed by 4 bases and J by 0 bases, 4 bases remained unmatched. CDR3 length equals 16 residues. Germline CDR1 reads MNHEY; CDR2 reads SMNVEV (reference sequence). Here the CDR3 DNA reads TGTGCCAGCAGTTCCAATAGCGGGGGCTCCTACAATGAGCAGTTCTTC. Translation: CASSSNSGGSYNEQFF.

The chain links TRBV7-2 to TRBJ2-3; D unclear. Trimming pared 7 bases from V and 2 bases from J, leaving 10 bases between. CDR1 and CDR2 (germline): SGHTA, FQGNSA. CDR3 length: 13 residues. The CDR3 region is CASKNYLTDTQYF. For the CDR3, the DNA is TGTGCCAGCAAGAACTATCTCACAGATACGCAGTATTTT.

The chain employs TRBV2 and TRBJ1-1; 9 bases are shared with TRBD1. Germline V gives CDR1 SNHLY, CDR2 FYNNEI. Trimming cost V 7 bases and J 2 bases; bases outside gene matches: 11. The CDR3 covers 16 residues. The CDR3 loop reads CASIRGGTGLNTEAFF. CDR3 bases: TGTGCCAGCATCCGGGGAGGGACAGGGTTAAACACTGAAGCTTTCTTT. The full variable domain, its missing parts supplied by reference TRBV2 and TRBJ1-1, is EPEVTQTPSHQVTQMGQEVILRCVPISNHLYFYWYRQILGQKVEFLVSFYNNEISEKSEIFDDQFSVERPDGSNFTLKIRSTKLEDSAMYFCASIRGGTGLNTEAFFGQGTRLTVV.

This clonotype was seen only a few times. The chain employs TRBV27 and TRBJ2-3; no firm D call. CDR1 is MNHEY and CDR2 is SMNVEV in the germline V gene (reference sequence). Trimming took off 2 bases at V and 8 bases at J, with 11 bases between the two ends. The CDR3 loop spans 13 amino acids. DNA of the CDR3: TGTGCCAGCAGTTTACAACCCCTGGGTACGCAGTATTTT. Its translation: CASSLQPLGTQYF.

This clonotype was detected a few times. DNA for the CDR3: TGTGCCAGCAGCCTACTTCTAGCGGGAGACCCTCCGGAGACCCAGTACTTC. Protein: CASSLLLAGDPPETQYF. The chain is built from TRBV12-3 or TRBV12-4 and TRBJ2-5; 10 bases match TRBD2. This CDR3 is built from 17 residues. The V and J ends lost 6 bases and 5 bases, in that order; junction bases with no gene match: 15.

This clonotype was detected once. The gene calls are TRBV19 and TRBJ1-5; 7 bases are shared with TRBD1. CDR1 and CDR2 from the germline V gene are LNHDA and SQIVND (reference sequence). This CDR3 is 15 amino acids long. With 3 bases clipped from V and 9 bases from J, the junction kept 11 bases outside the gene matches. The CDR3 DNA follows: TGTGCCAGTAGTATCGGGACAGCTACTCGGGGGCCCCAGCATTTT. This encodes CASSIGTATRGPQHF.

This sequence joins TRBV19 and TRBJ1-5; 7 bases align to TRBD1. With 6 bases clipped from V and 6 bases from J, the junction kept 5 bases outside the gene matches. There are 13 residues in the CDR3. CDR1 is LNHDA and CDR2 is SQIVND in the germline V gene (reference sequence). The CDR3 coding sequence is TGTGCCAGTAGAAAAACAGGGGTTCAGCCCCAGCATTTT. Translating it yields CASRKTGVQPQHF.

The chain combines TRBV28 with TRBJ1-1; perhaps TRBD1 as D (6 bases). Germline V gene lookup returns CDR1 MDHEN and CDR2 SYDVKM. The CDR3 is 13 amino acids. Trimming took off 5 bases at V and 8 bases at J, with 15 bases between the two ends. The CDR3 loop reads CASSPPRGTEAFF. For the CDR3, the DNA is TGTGCCAGCAGTCCGCCTCGTGGGACAGAAGCTTTCTTT.

The rearrangement uses TRBV2 and TRBJ1-2; 7 positions agree with TRBD1. Looked up from germline, CDR1 is SNHLY and CDR2 is FYNNEI. The CDR3 totals 14 residues. V dropped 6 bases and J dropped 5; count of bases not matched to a gene: 9. The CDR3, as DNA: TGTGCCAGCAGGGCAGGGGGAGAAGGATATGGCTACACCTTC. The encoded protein is CASRAGGEGYGYTF. Full variable domain (rest looked up from reference TRBV2 and TRBJ1-2): EPEVTQTPSHQVTQMGQEVILRCVPISNHLYFYWYRQILGQKVEFLVSFYNNEISEKSEIFDDQFSVERPDGSNFTLKIRSTKLEDSAMYFCASRAGGEGYGYTFGSGTRLTVV.